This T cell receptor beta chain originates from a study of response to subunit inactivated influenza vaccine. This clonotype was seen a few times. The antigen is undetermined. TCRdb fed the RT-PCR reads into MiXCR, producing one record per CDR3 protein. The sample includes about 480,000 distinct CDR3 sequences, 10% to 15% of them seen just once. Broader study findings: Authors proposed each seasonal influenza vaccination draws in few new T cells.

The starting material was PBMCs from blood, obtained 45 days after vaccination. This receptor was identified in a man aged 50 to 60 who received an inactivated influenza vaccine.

The CDR3 region has the DNA TGCGCCAGCAGCTTGGAATTAGCGAAGGGGGGTGAGCAGTTCTTC. Protein product: CASSLELAKGGEQFF. This chain uses TRBV5-1 with TRBJ2-1, with D perhaps matching TRBD1 or TRBD2 (6 bases each). Looked up from germline, CDR1 is SGHRS and CDR2 is YFSETQ. The ends were cut back, 0 bases at V and 9 bases at J, with 16 bases in the middle. This CDR3 has 15 amino acids. The full variable domain, rest sourced from reference TRBV5-1 and TRBJ2-1, is KAGVTQTPRYLIKTRGQQVTLSCSPISGHRSVSWYQQTPGQGLQFLFEYFSETQRNKGNFPGRFSGRQFSNSRSEMNVSTLELGDSALYLCASSLELAKGGEQFFGPGTRLTVL.